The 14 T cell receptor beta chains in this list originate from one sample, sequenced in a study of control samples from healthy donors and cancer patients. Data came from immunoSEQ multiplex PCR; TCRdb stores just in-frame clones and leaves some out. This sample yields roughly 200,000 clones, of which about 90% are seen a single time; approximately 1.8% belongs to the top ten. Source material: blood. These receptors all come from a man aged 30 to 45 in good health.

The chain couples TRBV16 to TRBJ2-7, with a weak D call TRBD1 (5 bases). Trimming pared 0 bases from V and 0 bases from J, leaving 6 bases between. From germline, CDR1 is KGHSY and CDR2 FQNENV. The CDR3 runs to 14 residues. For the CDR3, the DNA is TGTGCCAGCAGCCAATCGGGGCACTCCTACGAGCAGTACTTC. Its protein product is CASSQSGHSYEQYF.

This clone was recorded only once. CDR3 loop: CASSLSSYEQYF. CDR3 in DNA: TGTGCCAGCAGCTTAAGCTCCTACGAGCAGTACTTC. The V and J genes are TRBV7-9 and TRBJ2-7; D not certain. The CDR3 runs to 12 residues. V was trimmed by 2 bases and J by 0 bases, leaving 2 bases between them. CDR1 SEHNR and CDR2 FQNEAQ come from the germline V gene (reference sequence).

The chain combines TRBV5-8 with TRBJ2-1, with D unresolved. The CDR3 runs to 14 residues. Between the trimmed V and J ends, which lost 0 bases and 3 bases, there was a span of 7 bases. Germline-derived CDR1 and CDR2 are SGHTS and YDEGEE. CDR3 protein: CASSLGGDYNEQFF. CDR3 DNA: TGTGCCAGCAGCTTGGGTGGGGACTACAATGAGCAGTTCTTC.

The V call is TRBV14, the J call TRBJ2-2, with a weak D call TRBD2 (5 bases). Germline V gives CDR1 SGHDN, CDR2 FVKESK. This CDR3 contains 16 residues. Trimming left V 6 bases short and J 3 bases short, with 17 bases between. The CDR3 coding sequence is TGTGCCAGCAGACGCGCTCTAGCAGCTGACACCGGGGAGCTGTTTTTT. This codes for CASRRALAADTGELFF.

DNA for the CDR3: TGCGCCAGCAGTGGGACCGATCTTAGTCGTTGCACCTTC. Translation gives CASSGTDLSRCTF. The V gene is TRBV10-2, the J gene TRBJ1-2; D remains unclear. V dropped 4 bases and J dropped 13 bases, with 19 bases sitting between them. Germline values: CDR1 WSHSY, CDR2 SAAADI. CDR3 length: 13 residues.

In nucleotides, the CDR3 is TGTGCCAGCAGTGATACCCTAGCGGGGACCACAGATACGCAGTATTTT. Translated, it gives CASSDTLAGTTDTQYF. This sequence joins TRBV2 and TRBJ2-3; 9 positions agree with TRBD2. Germline assignment: CDR1 SNHLY and CDR2 FYNNEI. This CDR3 spans 16 amino acids. V shed 3 bases and J 2 bases; nucleotides not matched to a gene: 6. Full variable domain (outside the CDR3, taken from reference TRBV2 and TRBJ2-3): EPEVTQTPSHQVTQMGQEVILRCVPISNHLYFYWYRQILGQKVEFLVSFYNNEISEKSEIFDDQFSVERPDGSNFTLKIRSTKLEDSAMYFCASSDTLAGTTDTQYFGPGTRLTVL.

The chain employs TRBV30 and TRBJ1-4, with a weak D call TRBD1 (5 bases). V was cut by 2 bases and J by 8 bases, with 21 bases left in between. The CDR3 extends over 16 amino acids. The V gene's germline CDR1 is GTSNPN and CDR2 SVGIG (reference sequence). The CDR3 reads CAWSLAPGGVREKLFF. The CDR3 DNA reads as TGTGCCTGGAGTCTAGCCCCCGGGGGAGTTAGAGAAAAACTGTTTTTT.

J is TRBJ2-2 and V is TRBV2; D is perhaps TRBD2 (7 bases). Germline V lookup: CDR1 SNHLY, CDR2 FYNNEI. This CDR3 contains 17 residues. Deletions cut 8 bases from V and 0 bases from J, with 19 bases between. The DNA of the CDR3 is TGTGCCAGCCTCCGACCGGGGGGCTTCGCGAACACCGGGGAGCTGTTTTTT. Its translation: CASLRPGGFANTGELFF.

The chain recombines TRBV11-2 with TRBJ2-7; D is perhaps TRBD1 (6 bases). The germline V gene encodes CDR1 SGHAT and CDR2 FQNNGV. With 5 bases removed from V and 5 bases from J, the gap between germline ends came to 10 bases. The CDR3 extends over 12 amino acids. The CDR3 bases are TGTGCCAGCAGCCCTGACAGGAACGAGCAGTACTTC. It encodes CASSPDRNEQYF.

The CDR3 nucleotides read TGTGCCAGCTCACCACCCGGGACAGGGTCCTACGAGCAGTACTTC. It encodes CASSPPGTGSYEQYF. This chain connects TRBV18 to TRBJ2-7, with 9 positions matching TRBD1. Trimming removed 0 bases from V and 1 base from J; junction bases left unmatched: 1. CDR3 length: 15 amino acids. The germline CDR1 and CDR2 sequences are KGHSH and LQKENI.

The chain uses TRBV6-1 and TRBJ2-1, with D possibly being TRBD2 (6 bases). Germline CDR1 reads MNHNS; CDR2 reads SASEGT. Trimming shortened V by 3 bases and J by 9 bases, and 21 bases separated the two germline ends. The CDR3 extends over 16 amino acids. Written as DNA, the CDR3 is TGTGCCAGCAGTGATGTCGGCAGGGTCCAGGGAGGTGAGCAGTTCTTC. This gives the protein CASSDVGRVQGGEQFF.

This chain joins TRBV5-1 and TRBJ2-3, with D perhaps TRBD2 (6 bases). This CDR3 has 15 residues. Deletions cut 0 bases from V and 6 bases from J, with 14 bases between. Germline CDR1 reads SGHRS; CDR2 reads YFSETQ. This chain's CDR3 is CASSLGGNFLDTQYF. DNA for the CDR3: TGCGCCAGCAGCTTGGGCGGGAACTTTTTGGATACGCAGTATTTT.

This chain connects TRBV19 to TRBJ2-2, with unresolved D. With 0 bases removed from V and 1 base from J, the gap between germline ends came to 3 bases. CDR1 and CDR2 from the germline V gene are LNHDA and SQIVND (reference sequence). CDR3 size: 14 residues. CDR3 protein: CASSIEGNTGELFF. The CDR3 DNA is TGTGCCAGTAGTATAGAGGGGAACACCGGGGAGCTGTTTTTT.

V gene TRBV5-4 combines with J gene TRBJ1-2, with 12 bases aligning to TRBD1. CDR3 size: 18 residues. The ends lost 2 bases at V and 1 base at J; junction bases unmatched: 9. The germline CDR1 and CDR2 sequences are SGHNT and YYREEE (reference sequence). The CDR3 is CASSFPGTGGNVNYGYTF. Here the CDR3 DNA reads TGTGCCAGCAGCTTCCCCGGGACAGGGGGCAACGTTAACTATGGCTACACCTTC.